The following is a T cell receptor beta chain sequence with its context. Produced via immunoSEQ multiplex PCR; TCRdb's table is partial and in-frame only. The table has 65,000 to 70,000 clones, roughly 86% seen once. The data were taken from a study of blood T cell repertoires in COVID-19. The CDR3 runs to 12 residues. Trimming removed 7 bases from V and 5 bases from J, with 14 bases in between. Germline CDR1 is SQVTM and CDR2 is ANQGSEA. In Seattle, patients joined the study during active infection and were tracked longitudinally. Sequenced sample: peripheral blood. The chain carries TRBV29-1 and TRBJ2-5; D is ambiguous. The TCR was taken from a middle-aged man with COVID-19, enrolled during active disease. In DNA, the CDR3 is TGCAGCGCCCGCCGAGGCGAGGAGACCCAGTACTTC. Residues: CSARRGEETQYF.